The 32 T cell receptor beta chains presented below share a single source sample, sequenced in a study of identical twins. TCRdb passed the 5' RACE reads through MiXCR, listing each CDR3 protein once. The profile covers hundreds of thousands of distinct CDR3 sequences, with 8.6% appearing a single time and 0.85% to 1% taken by the ten largest. These data were also reused for a study on yellow fever vaccine responses in identical twins.

Sample: PBMCs. These receptors were collected from a woman aged 18-29 years in good health.

V is TRBV4-2 and J is TRBJ2-3, with D possibly matching TRBD2 (5 bases). In germline, CDR1 is LGHNA, CDR2 YNFKEQ. The CDR3 extends over 15 amino acids. The V end was cut by 0 bases, the J end by 6 bases, with 13 bases between. The CDR3 DNA follows: TGTGCCAGCAGCCAAGATTTCCTAGCTTTTGATACGCAGTATTTT. This encodes CASSQDFLAFDTQYF.

This chain connects TRBV5-5 to TRBJ1-5; the D gene is possibly TRBD1 (5 bases). The CDR3 is 16 amino acids. V shed 4 bases and J shed 7 bases, with 21 bases lying between them. Germline CDR1 is SGHKS and CDR2 is YYEKEE (reference sequence). DNA for the CDR3: TGTGCCAGCAGCCAGGACCCTACAGGCTTTGGCCAGCCCCAGCATTTT. Translation gives CASSQDPTGFGQPQHF.

This clonotype was seen more than once but under ten times. The chain has TRBV9 and TRBJ2-1; 7 bases align to TRBD1. The trim removed 3 bases at V and 4 bases at J, leaving 7 bases unmatched. The CDR3 runs to 15 residues. CDR1 SGDLS and CDR2 YYNGEE come from the germline V gene. The CDR3 spells CASSGRQGIYNEQFF. In nucleotides, the CDR3 is TGTGCCAGCAGCGGGAGACAGGGCATTTACAATGAGCAGTTCTTC.

This clonotype turned up a few times. The chain has TRBV20-1 and TRBJ2-7; TRBD1 might be the D (5 bases). Germline CDR1 reads DFQATT; CDR2 reads SNEGSKA (reference sequence). CDR3 length: 15 amino acids. V was clipped by 1 base and J by 5 bases, with 18 bases between them. CDR3 residues: CSARVRTFLDDEQYF. The CDR3 DNA reads as TGCAGTGCTAGAGTTAGGACATTTCTCGACGACGAGCAGTACTTC.

The sample holds many counts of this clonotype. The chain uses TRBV20-1 and TRBJ2-3; 12 nucleotides agree with TRBD1. The CDR3 runs 14 residues. Germline CDR1 is DFQATT and CDR2 is SNEGSKA (reference sequence). V gave up 5 bases and J gave up 3 bases; unmatched junction bases: 3. Here the CDR3 reads CSALGQGATDTQYF. The CDR3 coding sequence is TGCAGTGCTCTGGGACAGGGGGCGACAGATACGCAGTATTTT.

This clonotype was detected a few times. The chain employs TRBV5-1 and TRBJ2-1; D is undetermined. Trimming stripped 0 bases from V and 11 bases from J, with 12 bases between. The germline V gene has CDR1 SGHRS and CDR2 YFSETQ. The CDR3 consists of 13 residues. This CDR3 reads CASSLVGKSKQFF. CDR3 nucleotide sequence: TGCGCCAGCAGCTTGGTCGGTAAGAGCAAGCAGTTCTTC.

This clonotype has ten or more counts. V usage is TRBV10-3 and J usage is TRBJ2-2; 13 bases are shared with TRBD2. Unmatched junction bases numbered 7, after V lost 2 bases and J lost 7 bases. Germline values: CDR1 ENHRY, CDR2 SYGVKD. There are 17 residues in the CDR3. The CDR3 bases are TGTGCCATCAGTGAGACAGCCGGACTAGCGGGAGTCGGGGAGCTGTTTTTT. It codes for CAISETAGLAGVGELFF.

The sample holds a few counts of this clonotype. The CDR3 bases are TGTGCCTGGGGGGACTCGAGCTCCTACAATGAGCAGTTCTTC. It specifies CAWGDSSSYNEQFF. This chain joins TRBV30 and TRBJ2-1, with D possibly matching TRBD2 (6 bases). Germline loops: CDR1 GTSNPN, CDR2 SVGIG (reference sequence). The CDR3 length is 14 residues. Trimming removed 5 bases from V and 0 bases from J, with 11 bases in between. Using reference TRBV30 and TRBJ2-1 for the parts outside the CDR3, the full variable domain is SQTIHQWPATLVQPVGSPLSLECTVEGTSNPNLYWYRQAAGRGLQLLFYSVGIGQISSEVPQNLSASRPQDRQFILSSKKLLLSDSGFYLCAWGDSSSYNEQFFGPGTRLTVL.

The chain couples TRBV18 to TRBJ2-2; TRBD1 matches 7 bases. The CDR3 extends over 17 amino acids. After removal of 4 bases from V and 1 base from J, the junction contained 9 bases not matched to a gene. From germline, CDR1 is KGHSH and CDR2 LQKENI. This CDR3 reads CASSRPMGQQNTGELFF. CDR3 nucleotide sequence: TGTGCCAGCTCACGCCCAATGGGACAGCAGAACACCGGGGAGCTGTTTTTT. Full variable domain (rest looked up from reference TRBV18 and TRBJ2-2): NAGVMQNPRHLVRRRGQEARLRCSPMKGHSHVYWYRQLPEEGLKFMVYLQKENIIDESGMPKERFSAEFPKEGPSILRIQQVVRGDSAAYFCASSRPMGQQNTGELFFGEGSRLTVL.

This clonotype was counted ten times or more. The chain has TRBV20-1 and TRBJ2-3, with D unresolved. The CDR3 loop spans 14 amino acids. Germline assignment: CDR1 DFQATT and CDR2 SNEGSKA (reference sequence). The CDR3 protein is CSGFPGQMTDTQYF. Here the CDR3 DNA reads TGCAGCGGATTCCCGGGCCAGATGACAGATACGCAGTATTTT.

The V call is TRBV28, the J call TRBJ2-3, with a weak D call TRBD2 (5 bases). Per germline, CDR1 MDHEN and CDR2 SYDVKM. The CDR3 covers 16 residues. V shed 5 bases and J shed 1 base, with 16 bases lying between them. The CDR3 loop is CASSGLRGKRTDTQYF. DNA of the CDR3: TGTGCCAGCAGTGGACTTCGGGGTAAGCGCACAGATACGCAGTATTTT.

This clonotype turned up a few times. This chain connects TRBV3-1 to TRBJ2-1; 11 nucleotides agree with TRBD2. V was clipped by 2 bases and J by 1 base; unmatched bases: 4. CDR1 LGHDT and CDR2 YNNKEL come from the germline V gene (reference sequence). The CDR3 has 17 residues. CDR3 protein: CASSQLAGGMSYNEQFF. CDR3 sequence (DNA): TGTGCCAGCAGCCAACTAGCGGGAGGTATGTCCTACAATGAGCAGTTCTTC.

In its sample, this clonotype was seen many times. The chain employs TRBV12-3 or TRBV12-4 and TRBJ1-2, with D perhaps TRBD1 (6 bases). CDR3 length: 14 residues. V was pared by 8 bases and J by 3 bases, with 16 bases between. The CDR3 loop is CASGMDRVYYGYTF. The CDR3, as DNA: TGTGCCAGCGGAATGGACAGAGTGTACTATGGCTACACCTTC.

This clonotype was observed a handful of times. The J gene is TRBJ1-4, the V gene TRBV12-3 or TRBV12-4, with 10 nucleotides matching TRBD1. Trimming cost V 5 bases and J 7 bases; bases outside gene matches: 7. The CDR3 runs 15 residues. The CDR3 nucleotides read TGTGCCAGCAGTACCACGGGACAGGGGAGTGAAAAACTGTTTTTT. Protein product: CASSTTGQGSEKLFF.

The rearrangement links TRBV28 to TRBJ1-5; D is unclear. The germline V and J ends were trimmed by 2 bases and 0 bases, with 8 bases remaining between them. CDR3 length equals 15 residues. Per the germline V gene, CDR1 is MDHEN and CDR2 is SYDVKM. CDR3 in amino acids: CASSLQAFSNQPQHF. The DNA for the CDR3 is TGTGCCAGCAGTTTACAAGCTTTTAGCAATCAGCCCCAGCATTTT.

V and J are TRBV6-5 and TRBJ2-7; TRBD1 matches at 10 bases. The CDR3 sequence is 16 residues long. Germline assignment: CDR1 MNHEY and CDR2 SVGAGI. V lost 4 bases to trimming and J lost 2 bases; unmatched junction nucleotides: 8. This chain's CDR3 is CASSSPMDRGTYEQYF. CDR3 nucleotide sequence: TGTGCCAGCAGTTCGCCGATGGACAGGGGGACCTACGAGCAGTACTTC.

The V gene is TRBV7-9, the J gene TRBJ2-7; no reliable D call. CDR1 and CDR2 (germline): SEHNR, FQNEAQ (reference sequence). V was pared by 4 bases and J by 4 bases, with 14 bases between. The CDR3 is made up of 14 amino acids. CDR3 bases: TGTGCCAGCAGCTCACCCCCCTGGTCGTACGAGCAGTACTTC. This sequence encodes CASSSPPWSYEQYF.

The chain couples TRBV7-9 to TRBJ1-1; D gene uncertain. This CDR3 has 13 residues. Trimming left V 3 bases short and J 4 bases short, with 9 bases between. The V gene's germline CDR1 is SEHNR and CDR2 FQNEAQ (reference sequence). CDR3 residues: CASSFIQSTEAFF. DNA for the CDR3: TGTGCCAGCAGCTTCATACAGAGCACTGAAGCTTTCTTT.

This clonotype showed up just a few times. Given a far larger clone just one base away, this is likely a sequencing read error. This rearrangement joins TRBV2 to TRBJ2-7, with D hard to call. Germline V lookup: CDR1 SNHLY, CDR2 FYNNEI. V dropped 7 bases and J dropped 0 bases, with 7 bases sitting between them. This CDR3 spans 12 amino acids. CDR3 coding DNA: TGTGCCAGCATCCAGAGCTCCTACGAGCAGTACTTC. This gives the protein CASIQSSYEQYF.

This clonotype appeared a few times. The J gene is TRBJ2-5, the V gene TRBV6-5, with TRBD2 as a possible D gene (5 bases). Between the trimmed V and J ends, which lost 2 bases and 4 bases, there was a span of 11 bases. Germline loops: CDR1 MNHEY, CDR2 SVGAGI. The CDR3 is 14 residues long. The CDR3 DNA reads TGTGCCAGCAGTTACCTCGGGGTTAGAGAGACCCAGTACTTC. Translated: CASSYLGVRETQYF.

This clonotype was picked up a small number of times. The gene calls are TRBV6-1 and TRBJ2-5, with 11 positions matching TRBD2. The germline gives CDR1 MNHNS, CDR2 SASEGT. Unmatched junction bases numbered 4, after V lost 4 bases and J lost 6 bases. The CDR3 is 14 residues long. CDR3 amino acids: CASSVGTSGQTQYF. In nucleotides, the CDR3 is TGTGCCAGCAGTGTCGGGACTAGCGGACAGACCCAGTACTTC.

This clonotype occurred many times. V and J are TRBV7-9 and TRBJ2-7, with 9 bases aligning to TRBD1. The CDR3 is 14 residues long. V was clipped by 6 bases and J by 0 bases; unmatched bases: 3. The V gene's germline CDR1 is SEHNR and CDR2 FQNEAQ (reference sequence). The CDR3 here is CASSQTGGSYEQYF. The CDR3 DNA sequence: TGTGCCAGCAGTCAGACAGGGGGCTCCTACGAGCAGTACTTC.

This clonotype was recorded a few times. V and J are TRBV10-3 and TRBJ2-2; tentative D call: TRBD1 (6 bases). Germline V CDR1 and CDR2: ENHRY, SYGVKD. The CDR3 has 14 amino acids. The ends were cut back, 7 bases at V and 10 bases at J, with 19 bases in the middle. CDR3 coding DNA: TGTGCCATCACCCAAACCCTGACAGGCCTGGAGCTGTTTTTT. Translated, it gives CAITQTLTGLELFF.

V is TRBV7-8 and J is TRBJ2-5; TRBD2 aligns across 12 bases. CDR1 SGHVS and CDR2 FQNEAQ come from the germline V gene. The CDR3 spans 16 residues. Trimming removed 4 bases from V and 4 bases from J; junction bases left unmatched: 7. The DNA for the CDR3 is TGTGCCAGCAGCTCCAGGGGACTAGCGGGTCGAGAGACCCAGTACTTC. It yields the protein CASSSRGLAGRETQYF.

This clonotype was seen many times. The chain is built from TRBV3-1 and TRBJ2-2; TRBD2 agrees at 8 bases. Germline CDR1 LGHDT, CDR2 YNNKEL (reference sequence). The CDR3 is made up of 16 amino acids. The V and J ends lost 6 bases and 5 bases, in that order; junction bases with no gene match: 11. The CDR3 DNA sequence: TGTGCCAGCAGACGTTCCGGGACTAGAGGGACCGGGGAGCTGTTTTTT. Translation gives CASRRSGTRGTGELFF.

This clonotype has only a few counts. The chain carries TRBV6-4 and TRBJ2-1; D is ambiguous. Trimming shortened V by 4 bases and J by 2 bases, and 6 bases separated the two germline ends. This CDR3 region has 13 residues. Germline CDR1 and CDR2: MRHNA and SNTAGT. This CDR3 reads CASSGDTYNEQFF. The CDR3 nucleotides are TGTGCCAGCAGTGGAGATACCTACAATGAGCAGTTCTTC.

There are a few counts of this clonotype. The V gene is TRBV4-2, the J gene TRBJ2-3; the match to TRBD2 covers 7 bases. After removal of 0 bases from V and 4 bases from J, the junction contained 7 bases not matched to a gene. The CDR3 covers 16 residues. Germline values: CDR1 LGHNA, CDR2 YNFKEQ. The CDR3 nucleotides read TGTGCCAGCAGCCAAGAAGCGGGGCACCGGGCAGATACGCAGTATTTT. This sequence encodes CASSQEAGHRADTQYF.

This clonotype was observed a handful of times. CDR3 sequence reads: CASSPRARGGRYNEQFF. CDR3 in DNA: TGTGCCAGCAGCCCCCGGGCGCGGGGGGGGCGTTACAATGAGCAGTTCTTC. The J gene is TRBJ2-1, the V gene TRBV7-9; TRBD2 matches at 9 bases. This CDR3 spans 17 amino acids. Trimming cost V 5 bases and J 4 bases; bases outside gene matches: 12. Germline V gene lookup returns CDR1 SEHNR and CDR2 FQNEAQ (reference sequence).

This clonotype was detected once. V usage is TRBV24-1 and J usage is TRBJ2-4; TRBD2 agrees at 13 bases. V shed 2 bases, J shed 6 bases, and the junction held 3 bases outside the gene matches. The CDR3 has 16 amino acids. Germline V gene sequence: CDR1 KGHDR, CDR2 SFDVKD. The CDR3 sequence is CATSDWTSGGTNIQYF. The CDR3 nucleotides read TGTGCCACCAGTGATTGGACTAGCGGGGGCACAAACATTCAGTACTTC.

This clonotype was detected only a few times. Sequence at one end of the junction differs from germline and may be a read error. The chain carries TRBV7-2 and TRBJ2-1; D is ambiguous. This CDR3 is 13 amino acids long. Looked up from germline, CDR1 is SGHTA and CDR2 is FQGNSA. The CDR3 reads CASRLDSHNEQFF. The CDR3 DNA sequence: TGTGCCAGCAGATTAGACTCCCACAATGAGCAGTTCTTC. Full variable domain (rest looked up from reference TRBV7-2 and TRBJ2-1): GAGVSQSPSNKVTEKGKDVELRCDPISGHTALYWYRQSLGQGLEFLIYFQGNSAPDKSGLPSDRFSAERTGGSVSTLTIQRTQQEDSAVYLCASRLDSHNEQFFGPGTRLTVL.

This clonotype was seen a few times. The genes are TRBV24-1 and TRBJ2-1, with D perhaps being TRBD1 or TRBD2 (7 bases each). Per germline, CDR1 KGHDR and CDR2 SFDVKD. CDR3 length equals 17 residues. V lost 4 bases and J 6 bases, leaving 21 bases between the germline ends. CDR3 amino acids: CATSDPGEGARSNEQFF. For the CDR3, the DNA is TGTGCCACCAGTGACCCCGGGGAGGGGGCGCGAAGCAATGAGCAGTTCTTC.

This clonotype was picked up a small number of times. The chain employs TRBV7-3 and TRBJ2-2, with 8 nucleotides matching TRBD2. The trim removed 6 bases at V and 7 bases at J, leaving 7 bases unmatched. In germline, CDR1 is SGHTA, CDR2 FQGTGA. The CDR3 spans 14 residues. This CDR3 is CASRLLAELGELFF. CDR3 sequence (DNA): TGTGCCAGCAGGCTACTAGCGGAACTCGGGGAGCTGTTTTTT.